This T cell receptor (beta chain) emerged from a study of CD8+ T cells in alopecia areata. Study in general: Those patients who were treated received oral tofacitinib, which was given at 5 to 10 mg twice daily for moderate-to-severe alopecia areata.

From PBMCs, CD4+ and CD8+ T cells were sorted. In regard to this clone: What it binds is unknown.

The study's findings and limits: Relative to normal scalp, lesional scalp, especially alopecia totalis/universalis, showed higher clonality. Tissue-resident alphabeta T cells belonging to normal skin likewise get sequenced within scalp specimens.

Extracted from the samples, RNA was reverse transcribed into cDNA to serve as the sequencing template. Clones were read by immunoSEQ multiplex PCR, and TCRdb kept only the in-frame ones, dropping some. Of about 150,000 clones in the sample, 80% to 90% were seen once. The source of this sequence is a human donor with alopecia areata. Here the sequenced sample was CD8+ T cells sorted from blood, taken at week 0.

The CDR3 DNA is TGTGCCAGCAGCGGGGTGGGGACTAGCGGGAGTAGAGTTGGGTACGAGCAGTACTTC. It yields the protein CASSGVGTSGSRVGYEQYF. V is TRBV7-9 and J is TRBJ2-7; TRBD2 aligns across 14 bases. After removal of 5 bases from V and 4 bases from J, the junction contained 16 bases not matched to a gene. Germline CDR1 SEHNR, CDR2 FQNEAQ (reference sequence). This CDR3 is built from 19 residues.